The sequence of this T cell receptor beta chain was determined in a study of T cell clonotyping in hematopoietic cell transplantation. This CDR3 comprises 13 residues. Trimming stripped 5 bases from V and 7 bases from J, with 14 bases between. The germline V gene has CDR1 MNHEY and CDR2 SVGAGI. Turning to this clone: Its antigen is not identified.

Notes on the study in general: CD4 and CD8 repertoire contributions could not be separated without sorting.

The assay was immunoSEQ multiplex PCR, and TCRdb's table has in-frame clones only and misses some. The profile shows under 5,000 clones, roughly 70% of them singletons. This material consisted of PBMCs, taken 100 days after allogeneic stem cell transplant. This TCR derives from a male patient aged 55 to 70 who had an allogeneic stem cell transplant, so the T cells may come from the graft donor. Some clones in this sample may be carry-over from other donors' samples. This chain links TRBV6-5 with TRBJ1-2; D is undetermined. CDR3 DNA: TGTGCCAGCAGTAGCATCAGGACCTCTGGCTACACCTTC. As protein: CASSSIRTSGYTF.